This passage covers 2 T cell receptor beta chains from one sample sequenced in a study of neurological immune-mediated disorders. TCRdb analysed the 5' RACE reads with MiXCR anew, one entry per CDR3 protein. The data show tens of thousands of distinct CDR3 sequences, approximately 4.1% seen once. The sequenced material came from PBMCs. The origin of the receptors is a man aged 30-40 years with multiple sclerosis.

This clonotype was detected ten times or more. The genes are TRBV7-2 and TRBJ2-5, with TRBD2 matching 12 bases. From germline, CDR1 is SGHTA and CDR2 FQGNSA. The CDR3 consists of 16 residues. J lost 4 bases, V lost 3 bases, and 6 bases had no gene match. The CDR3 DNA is TGTGCCAGCAGCTTCCTACTAGCGGGGGGTGTAGAGACCCAGTACTTC. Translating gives CASSFLLAGGVETQYF.

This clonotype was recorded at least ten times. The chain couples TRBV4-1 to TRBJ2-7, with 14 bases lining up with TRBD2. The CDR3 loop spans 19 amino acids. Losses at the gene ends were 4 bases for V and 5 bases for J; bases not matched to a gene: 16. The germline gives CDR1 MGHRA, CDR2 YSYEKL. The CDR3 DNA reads TGCGCCAGCAGCCCCGGACAGTTGGTCGAGGGACTAGCGGGGGACGAGCAGTACTTC. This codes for CASSPGQLVEGLAGDEQYF.